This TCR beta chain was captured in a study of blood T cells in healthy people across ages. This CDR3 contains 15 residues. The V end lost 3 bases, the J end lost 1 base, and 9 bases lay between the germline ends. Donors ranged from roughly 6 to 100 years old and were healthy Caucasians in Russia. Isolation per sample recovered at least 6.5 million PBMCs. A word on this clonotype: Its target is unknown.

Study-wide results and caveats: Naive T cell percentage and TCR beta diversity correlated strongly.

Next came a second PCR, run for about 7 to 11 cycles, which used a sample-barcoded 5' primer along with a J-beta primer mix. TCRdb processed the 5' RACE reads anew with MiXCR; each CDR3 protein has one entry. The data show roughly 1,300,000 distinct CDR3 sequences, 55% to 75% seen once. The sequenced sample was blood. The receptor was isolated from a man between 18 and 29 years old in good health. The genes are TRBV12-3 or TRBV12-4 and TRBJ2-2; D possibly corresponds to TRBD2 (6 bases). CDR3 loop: CASSFGGLNTGELFF. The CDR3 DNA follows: TGTGCCAGCAGTTTCGGGGGTCTGAACACCGGGGAGCTGTTTTTT.